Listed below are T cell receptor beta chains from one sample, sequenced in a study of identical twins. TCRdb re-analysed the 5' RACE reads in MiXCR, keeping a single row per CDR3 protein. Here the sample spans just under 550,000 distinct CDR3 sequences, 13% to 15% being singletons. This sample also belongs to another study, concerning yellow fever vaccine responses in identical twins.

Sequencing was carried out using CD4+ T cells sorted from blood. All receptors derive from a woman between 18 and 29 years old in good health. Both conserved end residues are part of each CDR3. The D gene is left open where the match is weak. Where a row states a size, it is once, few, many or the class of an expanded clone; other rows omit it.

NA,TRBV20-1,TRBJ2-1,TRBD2,TGCAGTGCTAGAGATCTTAGGCTAGCGGACAATGAGCAGTTCTTC,CSARDLRLADNEQFF
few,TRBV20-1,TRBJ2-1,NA,TGCAGTGCTAGACCCCAGGACTCTCACAATGAGCAGTTCTTC,CSARPQDSHNEQFF
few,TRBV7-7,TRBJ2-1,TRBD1,TGTGCCAGCAGCCCGCGGACAGGGTTCGGCTACAATGAGCAGTTCTTC,CASSPRTGFGYNEQFF
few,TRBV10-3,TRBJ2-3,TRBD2,TGTGCCATCAAGGGACTAGCGGGAGAGAGTGGCACAGATACGCAGTATTTT,CAIKGLAGESGTDTQYF
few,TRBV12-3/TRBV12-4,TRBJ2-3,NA,TGTGCCAGCCATCTCAGGGCCACAGATACGCAGTATTTT,CASHLRATDTQYF
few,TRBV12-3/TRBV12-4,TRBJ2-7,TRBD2,TGTGCCAGCAGTTCCAGCGGGATCGAGCAGTACTTC,CASSSSGIEQYF
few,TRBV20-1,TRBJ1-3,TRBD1,TGCAGTGCTAGAGTGGGACAGACCTCTGGAAACACCATATATTTT,CSARVGQTSGNTIYF
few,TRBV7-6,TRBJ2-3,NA,TGTGCCAGCAGCTTAGGTGTAAAGGGGCGAGATACGCAGTATTTT,CASSLGVKGRDTQYF
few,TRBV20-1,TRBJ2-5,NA,TGCAGTGCTAGAGTGTCAACCCAAGGGGAGACCCAGTACTTC,CSARVSTQGETQYF
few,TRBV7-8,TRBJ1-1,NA,TGTGCCAGCAGCTTAGTTTCCCACACTGAAGCTTTCTTT,CASSLVSHTEAFF
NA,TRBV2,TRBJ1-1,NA,TGTGCCAGCAGTGAATGGGGTGCTGAAGCTTTCTTT,CASSEWGAEAFF
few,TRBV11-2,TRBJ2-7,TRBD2,TGTGCCAGCAGCTTGTTTTTAGCGGGAAGTAAGCAGTACTTC,CASSLFLAGSKQYF
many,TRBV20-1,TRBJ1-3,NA,TGCAGTGCTAGAGCACAGGGTTCTGGAAACACCATATATTTT,CSARAQGSGNTIYF
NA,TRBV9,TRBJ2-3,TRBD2,TGTGCCAGCAGCGTACCCTATCGGACTAGCGGGGACACAGATACGCAGTATTTT,CASSVPYRTSGDTDTQYF
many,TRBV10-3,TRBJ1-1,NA,TGTGCCATCAGAGGATCAGGGGAGACTGAAGCTTTCTTT,CAIRGSGETEAFF
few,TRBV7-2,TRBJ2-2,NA,TGTGCCAGCAGCGCTCTTTTTGGGGCCGGGGAGCTGTTTTTT,CASSALFGAGELFF
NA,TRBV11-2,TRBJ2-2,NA,TGTGCCAGCAGCTTAGGGGTCCTAGAGCTGTTTTTT,CASSLGVLELFF
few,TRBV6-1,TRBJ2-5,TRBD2,TGTGCCAGCAGCCAGACTAGCGGGGTCCTAGAGACCCAGTACTTC,CASSQTSGVLETQYF
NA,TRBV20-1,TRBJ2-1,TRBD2,TGCAGTGCTAGACAGCGGGGCGGTAATGAGCAGTTCTTC,CSARQRGGNEQFF
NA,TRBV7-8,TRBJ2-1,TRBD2,TGTGCCAGCAGCCCGTGGACTAGCCTGTCCAATGAGCAGTTCTTC,CASSPWTSLSNEQFF
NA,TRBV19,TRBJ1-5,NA,TGTGCCAGTAGTATCCCAGGGAAGAATCAGCCCCAGCATTTT,CASSIPGKNQPQHF
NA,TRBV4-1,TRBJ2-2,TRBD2,TGCGCCAGCAGCCGTGGACTAGCGGGGATGAACACCGGGGAGCTGTTTTTT,CASSRGLAGMNTGELFF
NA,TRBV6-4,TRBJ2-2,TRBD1,TGTGCCAGCAGAGGGACAGGGGAGACCGGGGAGCTGTTTTTT,CASRGTGETGELFF
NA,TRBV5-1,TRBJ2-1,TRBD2,TGCGCCAGCAGCACTACCGGGACTAGCGGTTACAATGAGCAGTTCTTC,CASSTTGTSGYNEQFF
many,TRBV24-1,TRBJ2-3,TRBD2,TGTGCCACCAGTGATTTGGTAATAGCGGGAGAGACAGATACGCAGTATTTT,CATSDLVIAGETDTQYF
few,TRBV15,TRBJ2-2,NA,TGTGCCACCAGCAGAGGACAGATAAACACCGGGGAGCTGTTTTTT,CATSRGQINTGELFF
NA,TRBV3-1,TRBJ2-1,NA,TGTGCCAGCAGTCCAGCGAAAACCTCCTACAATGAGCAGTTCTTC,CASSPAKTSYNEQFF
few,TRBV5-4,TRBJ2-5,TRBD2,TGTGCCAGCAGCTTGACTAGCGGGGGGGCCAGGGAGACCCAGTACTTC,CASSLTSGGARETQYF
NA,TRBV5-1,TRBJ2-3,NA,TGCGCCAGCAGCTTAAGGAGTCAAGATACGCAGTATTTT,CASSLRSQDTQYF
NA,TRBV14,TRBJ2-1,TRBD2,TGTGCCAGCAGTTCATCGACTAGCGGACGAACCTACAATGAGCAGTTCTTC,CASSSSTSGRTYNEQFF
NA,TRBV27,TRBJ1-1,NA,TGTGCCAGCAGACAAAAAGGGGAGAACACTGAAGCTTTCTTT,CASRQKGENTEAFF